Below, 22 T cell receptor beta chains from the same sample are listed, as sequenced in a study of blood T cell repertoires in COVID-19. The method was immunoSEQ multiplex PCR; TCRdb's version includes in-frame clones alone and lacks a portion of them. Altogether 250,000 or so clones are present, 88% being singletons, with the ten largest covering roughly 1.4%. Sequenced sample: peripheral blood. Source of these receptors: a man older than 75 with acute or convalescent COVID-19.

The rearrangement joins TRBV5-8 to TRBJ2-1; 12 bases are a match to TRBD2. CDR3 length equals 16 residues. The J segment lost 5 bases and the V segment lost 1 base, leaving 4 bases of the junction unmatched. Germline lookup yields CDR1 SGHTS and CDR2 YDEGEE. CDR3 protein: CASSLQRLAGDNEQFF. The CDR3 nucleotides read TGTGCCAGCAGCTTGCAGAGACTAGCGGGGGACAATGAGCAGTTCTTC.

The chain links TRBV7-9 to TRBJ2-5; D possibly corresponds to TRBD1 (5 bases). The CDR3 has 13 amino acids. V lost 4 bases, J lost 5 bases, and 11 bases lay in between. From germline, CDR1 is SEHNR and CDR2 FQNEAQ (reference sequence). The CDR3 loop is CASSSRVSETQYF. The CDR3 DNA reads TGTGCCAGCAGCTCCAGGGTTTCGGAGACCCAGTACTTC.

The V call is TRBV11-2, the J call TRBJ2-5, with 8 bases lining up with TRBD1. Germline V CDR1 and CDR2: SGHAT, FQNNGV. The junction had 15 bases not matched to a gene; V was cut back by 5 bases and J by 4 bases. This CDR3 is built from 17 residues. CDR3 nucleotides: TGTGCCAGCAGCCCGGGGCCGGGACAGGTTATCTCAGAGACCCAGTACTTC. Protein product: CASSPGPGQVISETQYF.

The chain joins TRBV9 to TRBJ2-6, with TRBD1 as a possible D gene (6 bases). Deletions cut 3 bases from V and 0 bases from J, with 19 bases between. Germline V gene data show CDR1 as SGDLS and CDR2 as YYNGEE. This CDR3 spans 19 amino acids. The CDR3 DNA reads as TGTGCCAGCAGCGCTCAAGTGGCAGGGGTCTCCTCTGGGGCCAACGTCCTGACTTTC. Its protein product is CASSAQVAGVSSGANVLTF.

V usage is TRBV11-2 and J usage is TRBJ2-5; 13 bases fit TRBD2. The CDR3 extends over 15 amino acids. The ends lost 5 bases at V and 2 bases at J; junction bases unmatched: 2. Germline V gene lookup returns CDR1 SGHAT and CDR2 FQNNGV. DNA of the CDR3: TGTGCCAGCAGCCTGACTAGCGGGAGGCAAGAGACCCAGTACTTC. Encoded protein: CASSLTSGRQETQYF.

J is TRBJ2-1 and V is TRBV7-6; 7 nucleotides align to TRBD2. The CDR3 runs 16 residues. Trimming cost V 5 bases and J 7 bases; bases outside gene matches: 14. Germline lookup yields CDR1 SGHVS and CDR2 FNYEAQ. The CDR3 DNA reads TGTGCCAGCAGCACCGGAGGAGGGAGGGCTAAGAATGAGCAGTTCTTC. This codes for CASSTGGGRAKNEQFF.

The V call is TRBV12-3 or TRBV12-4, the J call TRBJ2-5; TRBD2 matches at 7 bases. V dropped 6 bases and J dropped 2; count of bases not matched to a gene: 3. CDR3 length equals 13 residues. The CDR3 here is CASSLAVQETQYF. The DNA for the CDR3 is TGTGCCAGCAGCCTAGCGGTTCAAGAGACCCAGTACTTC.

Remarks on this clone: The same CDR3 arises from other DNA sequences in this sample as well. V is TRBV19 and J is TRBJ1-1, with 7 positions matching TRBD1. CDR1 is LNHDA and CDR2 is SQIVND in the germline V gene (reference sequence). The length of the CDR3 is 14 residues. With V trimmed by 6 bases and J by 2 bases, 6 bases remained unmatched. The CDR3 DNA reads TGTGCCAGTAGCAAAGGGACAGCTAACACTGAAGCTTTCTTT. This sequence encodes CASSKGTANTEAFF.

The chain couples TRBV21-1 to TRBJ2-7; the D segment call TRBD2 is taken from the table without a DNA check. TRBV21-1 is labeled a pseudogene. CDR3 length: 16 amino acids. CDR3 region: CASSNDDCRFSYEQYF. DNA of the CDR3: TGTGCCAGCAGCAACGATGACTGCCGTTTCTCCTACGAGCAGTACTTC.

The rearrangement joins TRBV2 to TRBJ1-1; 7 nucleotides agree with TRBD1. There are 14 residues in the CDR3. V shed 2 bases and J 5 bases; nucleotides not matched to a gene: 5. Germline-derived CDR1 and CDR2 are SNHLY and FYNNEI. The CDR3 loop is CASSELTGVTEAFF. The CDR3 bases are TGTGCCAGCAGTGAACTAACAGGGGTTACTGAAGCTTTCTTT.

The V and J genes are TRBV25-1 and TRBJ1-1; TRBD1 matches 12 bases. Germline trimming cut 3 bases from V and 1 base from J; bases unmatched to any gene: 6. There are 17 residues in the CDR3. Germline V gene data show CDR1 as MGHDK and CDR2 as SYGVNS. The CDR3 spells CASSEPGQGARNTEAFF. DNA of the CDR3: TGTGCCAGCAGTGAGCCGGGACAGGGGGCGAGGAACACTGAAGCTTTCTTT.

The chain uses TRBV4-1 and TRBJ2-7, with 8 bases matching TRBD1. The V gene's germline CDR1 is MGHRA and CDR2 YSYEKL. CDR3 length: 15 amino acids. Unmatched junction bases numbered 5, after V lost 3 bases and J lost 1 base. The CDR3 loop is CASSHPGTGSYEQYF. The CDR3 DNA sequence: TGCGCCAGCAGCCATCCCGGGACAGGTTCCTACGAGCAGTACTTC.

This chain connects TRBV6-5 to TRBJ1-1, with D perhaps matching TRBD1 (5 bases). The CDR3 length is 14 residues. With 5 bases removed from V and 1 base from J, the gap between germline ends came to 11 bases. In germline, CDR1 is MNHEY, CDR2 SVGAGI. This CDR3 reads CASSLTAQNTEAFF. In nucleotides, the CDR3 is TGTGCCAGCAGTCTGACAGCTCAGAACACTGAAGCTTTCTTT.

The genes are TRBV5-6 and TRBJ1-1, with 8 positions matching TRBD1. With 0 bases clipped from V and 5 bases from J, the junction kept 6 bases outside the gene matches. Germline loops: CDR1 SGHDT, CDR2 YYEEEE. The CDR3 has 15 amino acids. The CDR3 nucleotides read TGTGCCAGCAGCTTGGTTTACAGGGGGTTGACTGAAGCTTTCTTT. Translating gives CASSLVYRGLTEAFF. Full variable domain (missing parts from reference TRBV5-6 and TRBJ1-1): DAGVTQSPTHLIKTRGQQVTLRCSPKSGHDTVSWYQQALGQGPQFIFQYYEEEERQRGNFPDRFSGHQFPNYSSELNVNALLLGDSALYLCASSLVYRGLTEAFFGQGTRLTVV.

The chain uses TRBV5-1 and TRBJ1-1, with TRBD1 identical over 9 bases. CDR3 length: 12 residues. The V gene end was trimmed by 7 bases and the J gene end by 6 bases; junction bases not matched to a gene: 4. Germline CDR1 and CDR2: SGHRS and YFSETQ. The CDR3 DNA sequence: TGCGCCAGCGGGGGACAGGGTCCTGAAGCTTTCTTT. Protein product: CASGGQGPEAFF.

This clone was found a few times. This chain joins TRBV5-3 and TRBJ2-5; 9 bases line up with TRBD1. TRBV5-3 is noted as an ORF with a role that remains uncertain. With 2 bases clipped from V and 5 bases from J, the junction kept 7 bases outside the gene matches. The CDR3 contains 15 residues. The CDR3 loop reads CARSLHRGQFETQYF. CDR3 DNA sequence: TGTGCCAGAAGCTTACACAGGGGGCAGTTTGAGACCCAGTACTTC.

The chain links TRBV7-6 to TRBJ2-1; TRBD1 aligns across 9 bases. Germline trimming cut 1 base from V and 4 bases from J; bases unmatched to any gene: 5. This CDR3 is 16 amino acids long. CDR1 SGHVS and CDR2 FNYEAQ come from the germline V gene. The CDR3 loop is CASSLVNRGLYNEQFF. The CDR3 bases are TGTGCCAGCAGCTTAGTAAACAGGGGGCTGTACAATGAGCAGTTCTTC.

V usage is TRBV19 and J usage is TRBJ1-5, with 11 bases identical to TRBD1. The trim removed 5 bases at V and 4 bases at J, leaving 7 bases unmatched. Germline assignment: CDR1 LNHDA and CDR2 SQIVND (reference sequence). The CDR3 loop spans 16 amino acids. For the CDR3, the DNA is TGTGCCAGTAGTGGGACAGGGGGTGGAGGGAATCAGCCCCAGCATTTT. Its translation is CASSGTGGGGNQPQHF.

The CDR3 loop reads CASSLYAVSGPGELFF. The CDR3 region has the DNA TGTGCCAGCAGCTTATATGCCGTAAGCGGGCCCGGGGAGCTGTTTTTT. The V gene is TRBV7-2, the J gene TRBJ2-2; weak D call: TRBD2 (6 bases). V dropped 2 bases and J dropped 6 bases, with 16 bases sitting between them. CDR3 size: 16 residues. Per the germline V gene, CDR1 is SGHTA and CDR2 is FQGNSA.

Points on this clone: The same CDR3 can be traced to other DNA sequences in this sample. The chain carries TRBV19 and TRBJ1-1, with 11 bases that match TRBD1. V trimming: 10 bases; J trimming: 6 bases; junction bases outside the gene matches: 7. Germline V gene lookup returns CDR1 LNHDA and CDR2 SQIVND (reference sequence). This CDR3 region has 13 residues. The CDR3 region is CATNRDRGSEAFF. DNA of the CDR3: TGTGCCACAAACCGGGACAGGGGGTCTGAAGCTTTCTTT.

This clone was seen a handful of times. This chain joins TRBV6-2 or TRBV6-3 and TRBJ2-7; 10 positions agree with TRBD1. This CDR3 is built from 17 residues. Germline trimming cut 7 bases from V and 3 bases from J; bases unmatched to any gene: 15. The germline V gene encodes CDR1 MNHEY and CDR2 SVGEGT. The CDR3 loop is CASTPGTGEIILYEQYF. The CDR3 DNA is TGTGCCAGCACCCCCGGGACAGGGGAAATCATTCTCTACGAGCAGTACTTC.

The chain recombines TRBV5-6 with TRBJ1-4, with D possibly TRBD1 on 5 matching bases. With 4 bases removed from V and 7 bases from J, the gap between germline ends came to 14 bases. The length of the CDR3 is 14 residues. CDR1 is SGHDT and CDR2 is YYEEEE in the germline V gene. The CDR3 loop is CASSPGGEGEKLFF. In DNA, the CDR3 is TGTGCCAGCAGCCCAGGAGGGGAAGGTGAAAAACTGTTTTTT. Supplemented by reference TRBV5-6 and TRBJ1-4, the full variable domain reads DAGVTQSPTHLIKTRGQQVTLRCSPKSGHDTVSWYQQALGQGPQFIFQYYEEEERQRGNFPDRFSGHQFPNYSSELNVNALLLGDSALYLCASSPGGEGEKLFFGSGTQLSVL.